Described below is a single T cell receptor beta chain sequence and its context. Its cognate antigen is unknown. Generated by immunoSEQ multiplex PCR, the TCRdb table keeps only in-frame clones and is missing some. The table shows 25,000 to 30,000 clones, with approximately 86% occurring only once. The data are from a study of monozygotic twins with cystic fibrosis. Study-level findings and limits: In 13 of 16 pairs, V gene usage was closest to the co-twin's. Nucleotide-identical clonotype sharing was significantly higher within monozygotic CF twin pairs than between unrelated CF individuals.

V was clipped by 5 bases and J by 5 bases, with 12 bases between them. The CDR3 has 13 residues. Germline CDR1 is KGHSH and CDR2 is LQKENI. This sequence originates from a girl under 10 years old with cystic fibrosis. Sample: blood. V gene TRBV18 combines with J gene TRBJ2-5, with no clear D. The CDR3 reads CASSVTHGETQYF. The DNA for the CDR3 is TGTGCCAGCTCAGTCACACACGGCGAGACCCAGTACTTC.